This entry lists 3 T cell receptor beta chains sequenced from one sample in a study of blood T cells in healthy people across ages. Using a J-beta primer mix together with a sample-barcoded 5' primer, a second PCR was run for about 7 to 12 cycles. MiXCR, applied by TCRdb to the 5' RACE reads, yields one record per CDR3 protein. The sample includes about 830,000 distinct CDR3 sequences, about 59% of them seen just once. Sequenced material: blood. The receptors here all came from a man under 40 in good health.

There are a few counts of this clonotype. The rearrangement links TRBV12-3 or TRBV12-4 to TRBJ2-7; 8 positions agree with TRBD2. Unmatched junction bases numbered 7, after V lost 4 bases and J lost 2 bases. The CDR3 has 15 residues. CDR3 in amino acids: CASSSSGLVPYEQYF. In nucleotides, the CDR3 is TGTGCCAGCAGTTCCTCGGGACTAGTTCCCTACGAGCAGTACTTC.

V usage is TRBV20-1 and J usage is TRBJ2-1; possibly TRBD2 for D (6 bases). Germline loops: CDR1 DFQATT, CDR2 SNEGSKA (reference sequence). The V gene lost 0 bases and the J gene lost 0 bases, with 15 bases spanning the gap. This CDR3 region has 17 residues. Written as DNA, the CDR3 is TGCAGTGCTAGAGATAGGGGACTGACTGGCTCCTACAATGAGCAGTTCTTC. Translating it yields CSARDRGLTGSYNEQFF.

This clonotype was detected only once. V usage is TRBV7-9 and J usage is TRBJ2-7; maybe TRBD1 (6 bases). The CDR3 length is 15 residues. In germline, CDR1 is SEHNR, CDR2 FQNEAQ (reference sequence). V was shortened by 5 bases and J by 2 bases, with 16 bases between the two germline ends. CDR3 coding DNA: TGTGCCAGCAGCACAGGAGACAGGACCCCCTACGAGCAGTACTTC. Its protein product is CASSTGDRTPYEQYF. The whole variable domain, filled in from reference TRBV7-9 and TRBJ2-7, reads DTGVSQNPRHKITKRGQNVTFRCDPISEHNRLYWYRQTLGQGPEFLTYFQNEAQLEKSRLLSDRFSAERPKGSFSTLEIQRTEQGDSAMYLCASSTGDRTPYEQYFGPGTRLTVT.